The clone carrying this T cell receptor beta chain was seen a handful of times. Its antigen remains unidentified. This sample was included in a study of cytomegalovirus exposure and HLA in healthy donors. The study, taken as a whole, reports: When analyzed later, a missense DCLRE1C variant was found to be linked to TCR beta V- and J-gene trimming.

From germline, CDR1 is MGHDK and CDR2 SYGVNS. Losses at the gene ends were 6 bases for V and 0 bases for J; bases not matched to a gene: 8. The length of the CDR3 is 17 residues. The PCR ran on 60 Vbeta and 13 Jbeta primers. Method: immunoSEQ multiplex PCR; TCRdb's copy keeps in-frame clones and lacks some. The sample lists some 150,000 clones, 82% occurring once. This sequence joins TRBV25-1 and TRBJ2-6, with 7 bases aligning to TRBD1. The sequenced sample consisted of PBMCs. The TCR originated in a man between 18 and 35 years old in good health and CMV-seropositive. CDR3 nucleotides: TGTGCCAGCAGCGGACAGGACCCCAGCTCTGGGGCCAACGTCCTGACTTTC. This sequence encodes CASSGQDPSSGANVLTF.